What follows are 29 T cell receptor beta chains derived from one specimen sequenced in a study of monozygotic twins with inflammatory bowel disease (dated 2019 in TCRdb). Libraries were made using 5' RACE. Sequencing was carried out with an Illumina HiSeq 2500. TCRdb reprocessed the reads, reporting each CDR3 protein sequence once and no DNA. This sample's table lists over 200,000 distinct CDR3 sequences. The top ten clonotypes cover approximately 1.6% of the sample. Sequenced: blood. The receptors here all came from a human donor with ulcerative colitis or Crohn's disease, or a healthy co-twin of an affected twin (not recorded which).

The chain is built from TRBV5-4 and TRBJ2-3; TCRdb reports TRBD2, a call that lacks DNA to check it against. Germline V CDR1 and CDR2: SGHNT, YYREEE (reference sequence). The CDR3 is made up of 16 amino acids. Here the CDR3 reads CASSPLAGASTDTQYF.

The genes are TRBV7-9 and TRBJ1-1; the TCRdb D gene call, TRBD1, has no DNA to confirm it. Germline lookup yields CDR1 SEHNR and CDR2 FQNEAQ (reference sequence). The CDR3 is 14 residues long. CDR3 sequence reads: CASSLAREITEAFF.

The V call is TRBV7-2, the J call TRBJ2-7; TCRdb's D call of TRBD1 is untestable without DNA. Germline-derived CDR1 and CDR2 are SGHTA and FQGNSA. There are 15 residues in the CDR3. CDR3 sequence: CASSLGGLLSYEQYF.

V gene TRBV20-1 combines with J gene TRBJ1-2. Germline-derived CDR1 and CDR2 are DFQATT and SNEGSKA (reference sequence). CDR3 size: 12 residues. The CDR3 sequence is CSASDENYGYTF.

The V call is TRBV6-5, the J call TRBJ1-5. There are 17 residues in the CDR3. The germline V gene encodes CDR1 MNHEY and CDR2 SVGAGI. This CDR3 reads CASSYGRGLGPNQPQHF.

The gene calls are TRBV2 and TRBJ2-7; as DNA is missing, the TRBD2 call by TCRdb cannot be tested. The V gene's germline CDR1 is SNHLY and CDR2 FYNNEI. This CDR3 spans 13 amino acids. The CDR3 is CASILGGIYEQYF.

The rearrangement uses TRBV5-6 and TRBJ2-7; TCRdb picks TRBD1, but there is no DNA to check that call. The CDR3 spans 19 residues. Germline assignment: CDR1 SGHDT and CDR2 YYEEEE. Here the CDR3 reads CASSLWHSFRGQTTYEQYF.

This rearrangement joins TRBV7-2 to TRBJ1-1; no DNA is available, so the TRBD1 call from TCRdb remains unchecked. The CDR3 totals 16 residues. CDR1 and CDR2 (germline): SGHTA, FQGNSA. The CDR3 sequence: CASSLMGQGMNTEAFF. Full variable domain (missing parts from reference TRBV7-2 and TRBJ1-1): GAGVSQSPSNKVTEKGKDVELRCDPISGHTALYWYRQSLGQGLEFLIYFQGNSAPDKSGLPSDRFSAERTGGSVSTLTIQRTQQEDSAVYLCASSLMGQGMNTEAFFGQGTRLTVV.

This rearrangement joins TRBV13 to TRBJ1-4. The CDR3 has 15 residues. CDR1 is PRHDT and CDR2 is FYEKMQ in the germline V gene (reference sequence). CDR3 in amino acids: CASSLGEVANEKLFF.

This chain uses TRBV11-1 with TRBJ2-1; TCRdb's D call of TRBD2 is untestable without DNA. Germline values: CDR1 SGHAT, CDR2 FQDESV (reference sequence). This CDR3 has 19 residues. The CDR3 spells CASSGPISGVMAGYNEQFF.

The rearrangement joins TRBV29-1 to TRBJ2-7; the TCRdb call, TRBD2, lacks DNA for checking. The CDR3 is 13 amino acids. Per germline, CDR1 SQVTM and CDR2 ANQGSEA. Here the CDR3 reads CSVGGTGLYEQYF.

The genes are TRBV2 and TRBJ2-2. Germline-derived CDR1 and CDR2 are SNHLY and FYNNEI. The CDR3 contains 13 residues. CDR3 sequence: CASSWTATGELFF.

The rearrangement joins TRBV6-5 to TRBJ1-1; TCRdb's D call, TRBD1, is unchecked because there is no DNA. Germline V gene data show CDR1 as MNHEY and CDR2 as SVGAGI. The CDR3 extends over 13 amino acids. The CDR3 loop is CASSYIGDGRAFF.

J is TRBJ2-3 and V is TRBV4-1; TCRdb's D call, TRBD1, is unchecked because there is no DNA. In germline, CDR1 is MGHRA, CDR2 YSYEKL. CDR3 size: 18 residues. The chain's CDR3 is CASSQGLGRGPITDTQYF.

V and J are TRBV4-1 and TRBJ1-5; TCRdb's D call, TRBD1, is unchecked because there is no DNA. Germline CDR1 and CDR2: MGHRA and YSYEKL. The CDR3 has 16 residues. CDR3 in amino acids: CASSLIIDRVNQPQHF.

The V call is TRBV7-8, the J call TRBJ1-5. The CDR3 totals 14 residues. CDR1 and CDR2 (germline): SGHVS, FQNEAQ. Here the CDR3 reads CASSKGDSNQPQHF. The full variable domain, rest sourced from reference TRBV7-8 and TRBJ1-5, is GAGVSQSPRYKVAKRGQDVALRCDPISGHVSLFWYQQALGQGPEFLTYFQNEAQLDKSGLPSDRFFAERPEGSVSTLKIQRTQQEDSAVYLCASSKGDSNQPQHFGDGTRLSIL.

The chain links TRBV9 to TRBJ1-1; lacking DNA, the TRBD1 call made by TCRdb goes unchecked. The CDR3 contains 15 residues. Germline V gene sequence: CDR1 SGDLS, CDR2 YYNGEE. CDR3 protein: CASSLSGQGNTEAFF.

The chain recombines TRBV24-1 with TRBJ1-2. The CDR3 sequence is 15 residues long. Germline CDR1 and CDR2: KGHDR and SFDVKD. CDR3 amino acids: CATSDPDGANYGYTF.

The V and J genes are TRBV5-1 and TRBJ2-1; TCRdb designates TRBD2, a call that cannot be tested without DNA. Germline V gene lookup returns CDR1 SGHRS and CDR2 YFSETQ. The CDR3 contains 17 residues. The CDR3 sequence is CASSVGGLAGGMDEQFF.

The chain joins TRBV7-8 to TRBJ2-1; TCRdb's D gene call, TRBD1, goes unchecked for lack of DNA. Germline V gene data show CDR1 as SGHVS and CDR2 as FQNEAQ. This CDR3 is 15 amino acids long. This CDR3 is CASSLQGATHNEQFF.

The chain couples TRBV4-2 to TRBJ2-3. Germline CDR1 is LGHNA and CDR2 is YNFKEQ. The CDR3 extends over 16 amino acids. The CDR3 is CASSLILAGGTDTQYF.

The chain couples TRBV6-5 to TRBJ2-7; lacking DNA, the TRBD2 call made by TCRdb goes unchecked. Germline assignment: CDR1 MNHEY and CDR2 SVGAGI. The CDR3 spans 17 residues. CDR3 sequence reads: CASSYSVTAAAPYEQYF.

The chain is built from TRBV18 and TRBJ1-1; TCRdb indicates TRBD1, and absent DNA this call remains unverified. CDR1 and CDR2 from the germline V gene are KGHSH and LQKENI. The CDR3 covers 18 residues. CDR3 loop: CASSPFLGTDDMNTEAFF.

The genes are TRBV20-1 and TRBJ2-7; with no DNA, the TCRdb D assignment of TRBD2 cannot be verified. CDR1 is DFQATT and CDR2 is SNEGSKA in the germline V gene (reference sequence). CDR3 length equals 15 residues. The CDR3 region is CSARVFSRDEREQYF.

The CDR3 sequence is CASSVGGTGNTIYF. The genes are TRBV9 and TRBJ1-3. The CDR3 consists of 14 residues. Germline V gene data show CDR1 as SGDLS and CDR2 as YYNGEE. The whole variable domain, remainder taken from reference TRBV9 and TRBJ1-3, is DSGVTQTPKHLITATGQRVTLRCSPRSGDLSVYWYQQSLDQGLQFLIQYYNGEERAKGNILERFSAQQFPDLHSELNLSSLELGDSALYFCASSVGGTGNTIYFGEGSWLTVV.

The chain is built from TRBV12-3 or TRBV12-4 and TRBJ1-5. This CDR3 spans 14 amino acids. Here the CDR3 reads CASSFRESNQPQHF.

The CDR3 spells CASRPPLAGGDNEQFF. The V and J genes are TRBV7-9 and TRBJ2-1; TCRdb outputs TRBD2, but without DNA this stays unchecked. The CDR3 is 16 residues long. Germline CDR1 is SEHNR and CDR2 is FQNEAQ (reference sequence).

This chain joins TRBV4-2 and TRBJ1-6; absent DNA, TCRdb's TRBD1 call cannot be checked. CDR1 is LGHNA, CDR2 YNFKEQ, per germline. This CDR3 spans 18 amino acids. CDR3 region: CASSQEWRQGALNSPLHF.

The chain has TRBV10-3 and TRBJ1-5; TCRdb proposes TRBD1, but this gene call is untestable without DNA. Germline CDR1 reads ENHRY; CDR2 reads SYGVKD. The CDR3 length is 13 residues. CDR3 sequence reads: CAISRGESQPQHF.